A single sample gave rise to the 19 T cell receptor beta chains below, sequenced in a study of cytomegalovirus exposure and HLA in healthy donors. The PCR had 60 Vbeta and 13 Jbeta primers. TCRdb's table, derived via immunoSEQ multiplex PCR, lists solely in-frame clones and lacks some. The sample shows some 150,000 clones, 75% to 90% of them seen only once. The specimen was PBMCs. The receptor set was obtained from a woman between 50 and 59 years old in good health and CMV-seropositive.

The genes are TRBV19 and TRBJ1-5; no clear D. Germline values: CDR1 LNHDA, CDR2 SQIVND (reference sequence). Trimming stripped 4 bases from V and 1 base from J, with 8 bases between. The CDR3 spans 14 residues. This chain's CDR3 is CASSTYTSNQPQHF. In nucleotides, the CDR3 is TGTGCCAGTAGTACTTACACGAGCAATCAGCCCCAGCATTTT.

The rearrangement joins TRBV11-2 to TRBJ1-1, with D possibly TRBD1 on 6 matching bases. The CDR3 length is 14 residues. Trimming took 3 bases from V and 4 from J, leaving 12 bases between them. The V gene's germline CDR1 is SGHAT and CDR2 FQNNGV. This chain's CDR3 is CASSFPGHPTEAFF. CDR3 DNA sequence: TGTGCCAGCAGCTTCCCGGGACACCCCACTGAAGCTTTCTTT.

V gene TRBV6-5 combines with J gene TRBJ2-3; a possible D gene is TRBD1 (5 bases). The V end was cut by 0 bases, the J end by 2 bases, with 9 bases between. The CDR3 sequence is 15 residues long. CDR1 and CDR2 (germline): MNHEY, SVGAGI. CDR3 loop: CASSYSPGLTDTQYF. CDR3 nucleotides: TGTGCCAGCAGTTACTCACCAGGGCTCACAGATACGCAGTATTTT.

This chain joins TRBV4-2 and TRBJ2-3; 12 nucleotides match TRBD2. The CDR3 is 21 residues long. Germline trimming cut 1 base from V and 6 bases from J; bases unmatched to any gene: 20. CDR1 is LGHNA, CDR2 YNFKEQ, per germline. CDR3 in DNA: TGTGCCAGCAGCCAAGTTGTCAGTCCCCTAGCGGGGGGGTCGGGGTTCGATACGCAGTATTTT. Its translation is CASSQVVSPLAGGSGFDTQYF.

The rearrangement joins TRBV7-8 to TRBJ1-1; a weak D match, TRBD1 (6 bases). V was pared by 5 bases and J by 6 bases, with 16 bases between. CDR3 size: 14 residues. In germline, CDR1 is SGHVS, CDR2 FQNEAQ. CDR3 amino acids: CASSPGTLWAEAFF. The CDR3 coding sequence is TGTGCCAGCAGCCCAGGGACACTTTGGGCTGAAGCTTTCTTT.

This clone showed up just a few times. The V and J genes are TRBV29-1 and TRBJ1-6, with TRBD1 as a possible D gene (6 bases). Per germline, CDR1 SQVTM and CDR2 ANQGSEA. V was clipped by 5 bases and J by 10 bases, with 15 bases between them. CDR3 length: 13 residues. The CDR3 bases are TGCAGCGTTCCAGGGGCGGGAGGGTCACCCCTCCACTTT. Translation gives CSVPGAGGSPLHF.

The V and J genes are TRBV4-1 and TRBJ1-1, with D possibly TRBD1 on 6 matching bases. Germline V gene data show CDR1 as MGHRA and CDR2 as YSYEKL. This CDR3 region has 15 residues. V dropped 4 bases and J dropped 1 base, with 13 bases sitting between them. The CDR3 sequence is CASSLRGGSNTEAFF. CDR3 nucleotides: TGCGCCAGCAGCCTAAGGGGGGGCTCGAACACTGAAGCTTTCTTT.

This chain joins TRBV4-3 and TRBJ2-2, with D hard to call. Germline assignment: CDR1 LGHNA and CDR2 YSLEER. V lost 4 bases, J lost 4 bases, and 4 bases lay in between. The CDR3 is 12 residues long. The CDR3 protein is CASSLITGELFF. In nucleotides, the CDR3 is TGCGCCAGCAGCCTAATCACCGGGGAGCTGTTTTTT.

Notes on this clone: This sample also contains other DNA sequences that code for the same CDR3. The chain has TRBV27 and TRBJ1-3; D may be TRBD1 (5 bases). Trimming removed 3 bases at V and 0 bases at J, with 9 bases between. CDR3 length equals 15 residues. Germline V gives CDR1 MNHEY, CDR2 SMNVEV (reference sequence). The CDR3 spells CASSLQGISGNTIYF. DNA of the CDR3: TGTGCCAGCAGTTTGCAGGGAATCTCTGGAAACACCATATATTTT.

Note on this clone: An end of the junction differs from the germline gene, which may be a read error. The chain couples TRBV7-9 to TRBJ2-7; TRBD1 aligns across 8 bases. This CDR3 has 15 residues. From germline, CDR1 is SEHNR and CDR2 FQNEAQ (reference sequence). This chain's CDR3 is CSSSSYDRGGYEQYF. The CDR3 region has the DNA TGTTCCAGCAGCTCTTATGACAGGGGCGGGTACGAGCAGTACTTC.

The chain recombines TRBV7-2 with TRBJ2-3; D is ambiguous. Germline CDR1 and CDR2: SGHTA and FQGNSA. The V gene lost 3 bases and the J gene lost 2 bases, with 9 bases spanning the gap. The CDR3 loop spans 14 amino acids. CDR3 coding DNA: TGTGCCAGCAGCTTGCCCGGTTCCACAGATACGCAGTATTTT. Protein sequence: CASSLPGSTDTQYF.

The CDR3 nucleotides read TGTGCCAGCAGTTTCTCGGAAAACATTCAGTACTTC. It codes for CASSFSENIQYF. V is TRBV28 and J is TRBJ2-4; D not certain. The V end lost 3 bases, the J end lost 5 bases, and 5 bases lay between the germline ends. The CDR3 covers 12 residues. In germline, CDR1 is MDHEN, CDR2 SYDVKM.

This sequence joins TRBV11-2 and TRBJ2-5, with D unclear. V lost 0 bases and J lost 2, with 4 bases in between. The CDR3 sequence is 13 residues long. Germline V gives CDR1 SGHAT, CDR2 FQNNGV. The CDR3 sequence: CASSLERQETQYF. The CDR3 DNA reads TGTGCCAGCAGCTTAGAGAGGCAAGAGACCCAGTACTTC.

V usage is TRBV10-3 and J usage is TRBJ1-4, with 9 bases fitting TRBD1. CDR1 ENHRY and CDR2 SYGVKD come from the germline V gene. The CDR3 length is 14 residues. Trimming cost V 10 bases and J 6 bases; bases outside gene matches: 9. CDR3: CATAGTGTDEKLFF. CDR3 coding DNA: TGTGCCACGGCCGGGACAGGGACTGATGAAAAACTGTTTTTT.

The chain carries TRBV27 and TRBJ2-1; D unclear. From germline, CDR1 is MNHEY and CDR2 SMNVEV (reference sequence). Trimming removed 6 bases from V and 6 bases from J, with 12 bases in between. The CDR3 is 13 residues long. CDR3 residues: CASSRTTANEQFF. The CDR3 DNA sequence: TGTGCCAGCAGCCGCACTACCGCCAATGAGCAGTTCTTC.

V and J are TRBV15 and TRBJ2-1, with 14 bases identical to TRBD2. Germline values: CDR1 LNHNV, CDR2 YYDKDF (reference sequence). This CDR3 comprises 17 residues. J was trimmed by 9 bases and V by 2 bases; bases with no gene match: 9. The CDR3 region has the DNA TGTGCCACCAGCAGATCAATGGGACTAGCGGGAGTCCTTGAGCAGTTCTTC. Its translation is CATSRSMGLAGVLEQFF.

The chain is built from TRBV6-5 and TRBJ1-2, with D perhaps matching TRBD1 (5 bases). V lost 2 bases, J lost 2 bases, and 6 bases lay in between. The CDR3 has 13 amino acids. Germline V gene data show CDR1 as MNHEY and CDR2 as SVGAGI. For the CDR3, the DNA is TGTGCCAGCAGTTACGGGGGGAACTATGGCTACACCTTC. Amino acid sequence: CASSYGGNYGYTF.

This chain joins TRBV7-9 and TRBJ2-3, with a tentative D call TRBD2 (6 bases). Trimming left V 3 bases short and J 3 bases short, with 7 bases between. This CDR3 contains 13 residues. Germline V gives CDR1 SEHNR, CDR2 FQNEAQ (reference sequence). The CDR3 region has the DNA TGTGCCAGCAGCTTCGGGACTACAGATACGCAGTATTTT. This translates into CASSFGTTDTQYF.

V and J are TRBV27 and TRBJ2-1; weak D call: TRBD2 (5 bases). CDR3 length: 14 amino acids. Per germline, CDR1 MNHEY and CDR2 SMNVEV (reference sequence). The V gene lost 3 bases and the J gene lost 3 bases, with 9 bases spanning the gap. The chain's CDR3 is CASSFRGRYNEQFF. CDR3 coding DNA: TGTGCCAGCAGTTTCAGAGGGCGCTACAATGAGCAGTTCTTC.